Each of the 8 T cell receptor beta chains below was sequenced from the same sample in a study of blood T cell repertoires in COVID-19. Generated by immunoSEQ multiplex PCR, the TCRdb table keeps only in-frame clones and is missing some. The table lists about 300,000 clones, approximately 83% of them singletons, with less than 2.5% in the top ten. The sample consisted of PBMCs or T cells enriched from blood (not recorded which). The receptor set was obtained from a man aged 30-40 years who had recovered from COVID-19.

V usage is TRBV7-3 and J usage is TRBJ2-3; D is undetermined. V was trimmed by 2 bases and J by 5 bases, leaving 11 bases between them. CDR3 length: 14 amino acids. Germline V gene lookup returns CDR1 SGHTA and CDR2 FQGTGA. The CDR3 is CASSLALPGDTQYF. CDR3 coding DNA: TGTGCCAGCAGCTTAGCCTTACCGGGAGATACGCAGTATTTT.

This clone was detected only a few times. This chain joins TRBV2 and TRBJ2-4; 12 bases match TRBD2. V was pared by 3 bases and J by 8 bases, with 8 bases of the junction left unmatched. Germline V gene sequence: CDR1 SNHLY, CDR2 FYNNEI. This CDR3 has 16 residues. CDR3 sequence: CASSDGASGGADIQYF. As DNA, the CDR3 is TGTGCCAGCAGTGACGGTGCTAGCGGGGGGGCCGACATTCAGTACTTC.

V is TRBV6-5 and J is TRBJ2-2; 8 bases line up with TRBD1. Germline lookup yields CDR1 MNHEY and CDR2 SVGAGI. V was clipped by 10 bases and J by 6 bases; unmatched bases: 7. There are 13 residues in the CDR3. The CDR3 bases are TGTGCCACACAGGGGGTCTCGGCCGGGGAGCTGTTTTTT. Translation: CATQGVSAGELFF.

V and J are TRBV5-4 and TRBJ2-7; 8 positions agree with TRBD1. Per germline, CDR1 SGHNT and CDR2 YYREEE (reference sequence). V shed 4 bases and J 4 bases; nucleotides not matched to a gene: 7. This CDR3 is 14 amino acids long. As DNA, the CDR3 is TGTGCCAGCAGCGTCCGGGACAGGTATTACGAGCAGTACTTC. This codes for CASSVRDRYYEQYF.

This rearrangement joins TRBV7-9 to TRBJ1-1; 12 nucleotides align to TRBD1. Per germline, CDR1 SEHNR and CDR2 FQNEAQ (reference sequence). The length of the CDR3 is 15 residues. Trimming removed 1 base from V and 5 bases from J; junction bases left unmatched: 2. The CDR3 nucleotides read TGTGCCAGCAGCTTAGGGGACAGGGGGCAAACTGAAGCTTTCTTT. Translation: CASSLGDRGQTEAFF.

The chain uses TRBV24-1 and TRBJ2-1, with unresolved D. Looked up from germline, CDR1 is KGHDR and CDR2 is SFDVKD. V lost 5 bases, J lost 9 bases, and 4 bases lay in between. CDR3 length: 10 residues. This CDR3 reads CATSGGEQFF. The CDR3 coding sequence is TGTGCCACCAGTGGAGGTGAGCAGTTCTTC.

V gene TRBV5-1 combines with J gene TRBJ1-1; maybe TRBD1 (6 bases). CDR1 and CDR2 from the germline V gene are SGHRS and YFSETQ. With 5 bases removed from V and 0 bases from J, the gap between germline ends came to 8 bases. The CDR3 covers 13 residues. CDR3 sequence (DNA): TGCGCCAGCAGTCACAGGGTGAACACTGAAGCTTTCTTT. Its translation is CASSHRVNTEAFF.

This clone was seen just once. The chain uses TRBV2 and TRBJ1-2; D is unresolved. This CDR3 region has 16 residues. V lost 7 bases, J lost 1 base, and 19 bases lay in between. Germline V CDR1 and CDR2: SNHLY, FYNNEI. The CDR3 protein is CASTMTTRPLNYGYTF. The DNA for the CDR3 is TGTGCCAGCACCATGACGACACGACCTCTTAACTATGGCTACACCTTC.